Presented here are 5 T cell receptor beta chains from one specimen sequenced in a study of T cell clones after liver transplantation. Repertoires were generated with immunoSEQ multiplex PCR, while TCRdb's copy carries only in-frame clones and drops some. The sample has roughly 55,000 clones, 65% to 85% seen once. The specimen comprised CD4+ T cells from blood, sampled before liver transplant. Every receptor here comes from a human donor who received a liver transplant.

The V call is TRBV4-3, the J call TRBJ2-7, with TRBD1 matching over 8 bases. Germline V CDR1 and CDR2: LGHNA, YSLEER. CDR3 length: 15 amino acids. V shed 5 bases and J 1 base; nucleotides not matched to a gene: 7. CDR3 sequence: CASSCRDRLSYEQYF. DNA of the CDR3: TGCGCCAGCAGCTGCCGGGACAGGCTATCCTACGAGCAGTACTTC.

CDR3 DNA sequence: TGTGCCAGCAGTGAAGGTAGTAGTCGCGGCAATGAGCAGTTCTTC. It is translated as CASSEGSSRGNEQFF. The chain employs TRBV6-1 and TRBJ2-1; D is unclear. Per germline, CDR1 MNHNS and CDR2 SASEGT. The CDR3 has 15 amino acids. V was pared by 1 base and J by 6 bases, with 13 bases between.

The chain recombines TRBV14 with TRBJ1-6; D unresolved. The length of the CDR3 is 16 residues. Deletions cut 4 bases from V and 0 bases from J, with 10 bases between. Per the germline V gene, CDR1 is SGHDN and CDR2 is FVKESK. The DNA of the CDR3 is TGTGCCAGCAGCCGAGACCGGAGCTCCTATAATTCACCCCTCCACTTT. As protein: CASSRDRSSYNSPLHF.

The chain uses TRBV7-3 and TRBJ2-1, with 8 bases aligning to TRBD1. The CDR3 covers 15 residues. J lost 6 bases, V lost 6 bases, and 10 bases had no gene match. Per the germline V gene, CDR1 is SGHTA and CDR2 is FQGTGA. CDR3 sequence: CASSKRTGFVNEQFF. The CDR3 DNA reads as TGTGCCAGCAGTAAGAGGACAGGGTTCGTCAATGAGCAGTTCTTC.

The genes are TRBV5-1 and TRBJ2-2; TRBD2 aligns across 12 bases. Per germline, CDR1 SGHRS and CDR2 YFSETQ. CDR3 size: 16 residues. Trimming removed 0 bases from V and 5 bases from J; junction bases left unmatched: 2. The CDR3 reads CASSLGTSGRTGELFF. CDR3 DNA sequence: TGCGCCAGCAGCTTGGGAACTAGCGGGAGGACCGGGGAGCTGTTTTTT.